This T cell receptor beta chain is drawn from a study of shared clonotypes between healthy human individuals. Study-level findings and limits: Naive subsets generally had larger estimated richness than memory subsets.

Genomic DNA (from each subset) was split evenly across several immunoSEQ plates. Clones were sequenced by immunoSEQ multiplex PCR, and TCRdb holds only the in-frame ones, with some missing. The sample holds over a million clones, approximately 68% seen once. J was trimmed by 9 bases and V by 5 bases; bases with no gene match: 10. This CDR3 spans 14 amino acids. In germline, CDR1 is MDHEN, CDR2 SYDVKM. In its sample, this clone was seen once. Its antigen is undetermined. The receptor's source is a man younger than 35 in good health. Sequenced sample: memory CD4+ T cells sorted from blood. Subset specified: CD45RA-negative fraction. The chain carries TRBV28 and TRBJ2-4; 7 bases align to TRBD1. The CDR3 coding sequence is TGTGCCAGCAGTCCTTCGACCAGGGGGAGCATTCAGTACTTC. This gives the protein CASSPSTRGSIQYF. Looking up the rest from reference TRBV28 and TRBJ2-4 gives the full variable domain: DVKVTQSSRYLVKRTGEKVFLECVQDMDHENMFWYRQDPGLGLRLIYFSYDVKMKEKGDIPEGYSVSREKKERFSLILESASTNQTSMYLCASSPSTRGSIQYFGAGTRLSVL.